This T cell receptor (beta chain) appears in the sequencing data of a study of T cell repertoires in cytomegalovirus infection. Study at large: In public TCR beta signatures, there were indications of both CMV infection and matching HLA type.

Germline CDR1 reads MDHEN; CDR2 reads SYDVKM. The CDR3 totals 13 residues. Trimming left V 3 bases short and J 6 bases short, with 12 bases between. A single record per CDR3 protein comes from TCRdb applying MiXCR to the reads. The sample includes 600,000 to 800,000 distinct CDR3 sequences, 24% seen only once; the top ten take 6.5% to 10%. The clonotype comes from a human donor in good health (CMV status not recorded). Some clones in this sample may be carry-over from other donors' samples. The sequenced sample consisted of CD8+ T cells from PBMCs. The gene calls are TRBV28 and TRBJ2-7; D gene unclear. The CDR3 loop is CASSLVGISEQYV. The CDR3 DNA is TGTGCCAGCAGTTTGGTGGGGATAAGCGAGCAGTACGTC.